Below, 8 T cell receptor beta chains from the same sample are listed, as sequenced in a study of cytomegalovirus exposure and HLA in healthy donors. The table came from immunoSEQ multiplex PCR; TCRdb's copy has only in-frame clones and leaves some out. In the table there are 200,000 to 250,000 clones, roughly 88% of which are singletons. Sequenced sample: PBMCs. The source of these receptors is a young woman in good health and CMV-seropositive.

This chain connects TRBV10-3 to TRBJ1-2, with 11 bases fitting TRBD1. V was pared by 7 bases and J by 6 bases, with 10 bases of the junction left unmatched. CDR3 length: 15 amino acids. The germline V gene encodes CDR1 ENHRY and CDR2 SYGVKD. The DNA for the CDR3 is TGTGCCATCAACGGAGGACAGGGGGCGAGGGATGGCTACACCTTC. Translating it yields CAINGGQGARDGYTF.

This chain joins TRBV18 and TRBJ2-1, with D uncertain. Germline CDR1 and CDR2: KGHSH and LQKENI. With 0 bases removed from V and 10 bases from J, the gap between germline ends came to 7 bases. The CDR3 has 12 amino acids. CDR3 sequence (DNA): TGTGCCAGCTCACCACCGGGGAAAGAGCAGTTCTTC. Translating gives CASSPPGKEQFF.

This clone was seen more than once but under ten times. This rearrangement joins TRBV28 to TRBJ1-2; 9 bases match TRBD1. Germline CDR1 is MDHEN and CDR2 is SYDVKM. The length of the CDR3 is 13 residues. J gave up 4 bases and V 6 bases, and 3 bases lay outside the gene matches. The CDR3: CASSLTGGYGYTF. CDR3 nucleotides: TGTGCCAGCAGCTTGACAGGGGGCTATGGCTACACCTTC.

A note on this clone: One end of the junction is discordant with germline, which a read error may explain. The CDR3 loop reads CASSLSAGVFTDMQYF. CDR3 DNA: TGTGCCAGCAGCTTGTCAGCGGGAGTTTTCACAGATATGCAGTATTTT. The chain employs TRBV5-4 and TRBJ2-3; 8 bases map to TRBD2. CDR1 is SGHNT and CDR2 is YYREEE in the germline V gene (reference sequence). CDR3 length: 16 amino acids.

This rearrangement joins TRBV29-1 to TRBJ2-2; 8 bases agree with TRBD2. Germline CDR1 and CDR2: SQVTM and ANQGSEA. The ends lost 6 bases at V and 1 base at J; junction bases unmatched: 7. The CDR3 covers 15 residues. In DNA, the CDR3 is TGCAGCGTCTCACCGGGACTAGAGAACACCGGGGAGCTGTTTTTT. It is translated as CSVSPGLENTGELFF.

The chain links TRBV11-2 to TRBJ1-4, with 12 positions matching TRBD1. Trimming removed 3 bases from V and 3 bases from J; junction bases left unmatched: 2. Looked up from germline, CDR1 is SGHAT and CDR2 is FQNNGV. The CDR3 sequence is 16 residues long. The CDR3 sequence is CASSLGTGGSNEKLFF. DNA of the CDR3: TGTGCCAGCAGCTTGGGGACAGGGGGCTCTAATGAAAAACTGTTTTTT.

V usage is TRBV19 and J usage is TRBJ1-2, with TRBD1 as a possible D gene (5 bases). The germline gives CDR1 LNHDA, CDR2 SQIVND (reference sequence). V was shortened by 9 bases and J by 4 bases, with 15 bases between the two germline ends. The CDR3 runs 13 residues. The CDR3 here is CASWTSRPYGYTF. DNA for the CDR3: TGTGCCAGCTGGACATCTAGGCCCTATGGCTACACCTTC.

The V and J genes are TRBV6-5 and TRBJ1-2, with a possible D match to TRBD1 (5 bases). Germline values: CDR1 MNHEY, CDR2 SVGAGI. Deletions cut 2 bases from V and 8 bases from J, with 12 bases between. The CDR3 is made up of 13 amino acids. CDR3 protein: CASSYVSGTGYTF. The CDR3 region has the DNA TGTGCCAGCAGTTACGTATCGGGGACCGGCTACACCTTC.